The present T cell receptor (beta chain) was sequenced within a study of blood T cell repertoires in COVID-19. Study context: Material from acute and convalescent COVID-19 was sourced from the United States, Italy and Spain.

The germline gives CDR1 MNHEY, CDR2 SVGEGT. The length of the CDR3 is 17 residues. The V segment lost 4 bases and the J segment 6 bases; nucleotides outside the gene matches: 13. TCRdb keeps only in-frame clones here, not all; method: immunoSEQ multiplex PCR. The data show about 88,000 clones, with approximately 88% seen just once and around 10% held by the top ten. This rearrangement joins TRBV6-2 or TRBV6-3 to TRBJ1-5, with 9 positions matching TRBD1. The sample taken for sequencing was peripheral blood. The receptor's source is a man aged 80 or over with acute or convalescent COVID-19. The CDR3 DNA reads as TGTGCCAGCAGTTTTGAATCCGGGACAGGGTCGAGTCAGCCCCAGCATTTT. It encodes CASSFESGTGSSQPQHF.